The sequence of this TCR beta chain was determined in a study of T-cell reconstitution after alpha-beta-depleted transplantation in children. This clonotype was seen many times. Unique molecular identifiers were used in preparing the TCRbeta library. TCRdb recomputed calls from the PCR reads with MiXCR, one row per CDR3 protein. The sample holds hundreds of thousands of distinct CDR3 sequences, approximately 16% seen once. The CDR3 extends over 13 amino acids. CDR1 DFQATT and CDR2 SNEGSKA come from the germline V gene (reference sequence). The V end was cut by 3 bases, the J end by 5 bases, with 14 bases between.

The sample here was PBMCs from the stem cell graft donor, taken from the stem cell graft. This chain links TRBV20-1 with TRBJ2-7; D may be TRBD2 (5 bases). The clonotype was recovered from a human donor who donated a stem cell graft to a child with acute myeloid leukemia. This CDR3 reads CSASMDSQDEQYF. DNA of the CDR3: TGCAGTGCTAGTATGGACTCTCAGGACGAGCAGTACTTC.